This is a list of T cell receptor beta chains from one sample in a study of T cell clusters in autoimmune cytopenias. TCRdb re-called the multiplex PCR reads and shows each CDR3 protein once, DNA omitted. Seen in this sample are around 15,000 distinct CDR3 sequences; the ten most common clones hold roughly 3.6%. The sample also formed part of further work on T cell repertoires in aging, cancer and after chemotherapy.

Input material: peripheral blood. These receptors all come from a human donor in good health. CDR3s include the opening cysteine and the closing phenylalanine or tryptophan. Size is stated for part of the rows, as once, few or many counts, or as a class when the clone is expanded.

cdr3_aa: CASRLRGGDSPLHF; clone_size: .; cdr3_length: 14; j_call: TRBJ1-6; v_call: TRBV19
cdr3_aa: CAWNRGSNQPQHF; clone_size: .; cdr3_length: 13; j_call: TRBJ1-5; v_call: TRBV30
cdr3_aa: CASSKAPHESDTQYF; clone_size: .; cdr3_length: 15; j_call: TRBJ2-3; v_call: TRBV19
cdr3_aa: CASSWPGGRAPDSPLHF; clone_size: .; cdr3_length: 17; j_call: TRBJ1-6; v_call: TRBV6-2/TRBV6-3
cdr3_aa: CASRPSGQLNQPQHF; clone_size: .; cdr3_length: 15; j_call: TRBJ1-5; v_call: TRBV6-6
cdr3_aa: CSARTGRTDTQYF; clone_size: medium-sized; cdr3_length: 13; j_call: TRBJ2-3; v_call: TRBV29-1
cdr3_aa: CATSTLTGLLRAQNIQYF; clone_size: .; cdr3_length: 18; j_call: TRBJ2-4; v_call: TRBV15
cdr3_aa: CASSFGTSYGYTF; clone_size: .; cdr3_length: 13; j_call: TRBJ1-2; v_call: TRBV13
cdr3_aa: CATSSRGTRGHEQYF; clone_size: medium-sized; cdr3_length: 15; j_call: TRBJ2-7; v_call: TRBV15
cdr3_aa: CASSLGRGTEAFF; clone_size: .; cdr3_length: 13; j_call: TRBJ1-1; v_call: TRBV13
cdr3_aa: CAAKPAASSYEQYF; clone_size: .; cdr3_length: 14; j_call: TRBJ2-7; v_call: TRBV10-3
cdr3_aa: CASSFGGGGNEQFF; clone_size: .; cdr3_length: 14; j_call: TRBJ2-1; v_call: TRBV7-6
cdr3_aa: CAWRALFAGEQFF; clone_size: .; cdr3_length: 13; j_call: TRBJ2-1; v_call: TRBV30
cdr3_aa: CASSYRETQYF; clone_size: .; cdr3_length: 11; j_call: TRBJ2-5; v_call: TRBV27
cdr3_aa: CASSFSLGTSGANSSYNKQFF; clone_size: .; cdr3_length: 21; j_call: TRBJ2-1; v_call: TRBV11-2
cdr3_aa: CATGTANTEAFF; clone_size: .; cdr3_length: 12; j_call: TRBJ1-1; v_call: TRBV15
cdr3_aa: CASSLGSLAGGTGELFF; clone_size: medium-sized; cdr3_length: 17; j_call: TRBJ2-2; v_call: TRBV11-3
cdr3_aa: CASSYRGRSEQYF; clone_size: .; cdr3_length: 13; j_call: TRBJ2-7; v_call: TRBV6-2/TRBV6-3
cdr3_aa: CAYARERGNTIYF; clone_size: medium-sized; cdr3_length: 13; j_call: TRBJ1-3; v_call: TRBV30
cdr3_aa: CASSSHVGTVNEKLFF; clone_size: .; cdr3_length: 16; j_call: TRBJ1-4; v_call: TRBV11-3
cdr3_aa: CASSLTRTASGNTIYF; clone_size: .; cdr3_length: 16; j_call: TRBJ1-3; v_call: TRBV11-1
cdr3_aa: CASSHYGLAGGSTDTQYF; clone_size: .; cdr3_length: 18; j_call: TRBJ2-3; v_call: TRBV6-5
cdr3_aa: CASRESRAGAGDTQYF; clone_size: .; cdr3_length: 16; j_call: TRBJ2-3; v_call: TRBV19
cdr3_aa: CASSPPETGTYNEQFF; clone_size: .; cdr3_length: 16; j_call: TRBJ2-1; v_call: TRBV18
cdr3_aa: CASSPLTPNTEAFF; clone_size: .; cdr3_length: 14; j_call: TRBJ1-1; v_call: TRBV27
cdr3_aa: CASSLPRDRSNQPQHF; clone_size: .; cdr3_length: 16; j_call: TRBJ1-5; v_call: TRBV19
cdr3_aa: CASRENLAKNIQYF; clone_size: .; cdr3_length: 14; j_call: TRBJ2-4; v_call: TRBV27
cdr3_aa: CASSNGGRNTGELFF; clone_size: medium-sized; cdr3_length: 15; j_call: TRBJ2-2; v_call: TRBV6-5
cdr3_aa: CASSEELAGGETQYF; clone_size: .; cdr3_length: 15; j_call: TRBJ2-5; v_call: TRBV6-6
cdr3_aa: CASSLVAPTYNEQFF; clone_size: medium-sized; cdr3_length: 15; j_call: TRBJ2-1; v_call: TRBV11-1
cdr3_aa: CSARRTDNEQFF; clone_size: medium-sized; cdr3_length: 12; j_call: TRBJ2-1; v_call: TRBV29-1
cdr3_aa: CASSLQGPTEAFF; clone_size: .; cdr3_length: 13; j_call: TRBJ1-1; v_call: TRBV12-3/TRBV12-4
cdr3_aa: CASSEGGTSGYEQYF; clone_size: .; cdr3_length: 15; j_call: TRBJ2-7; v_call: TRBV19
cdr3_aa: CASSYSGREQQYF; clone_size: .; cdr3_length: 13; j_call: TRBJ2-7; v_call: TRBV6-5
cdr3_aa: CASSLSGVTEAFF; clone_size: .; cdr3_length: 13; j_call: TRBJ1-1; v_call: TRBV12-3/TRBV12-4
cdr3_aa: CASSYGGSSVNEQYF; clone_size: .; cdr3_length: 15; j_call: TRBJ2-7; v_call: TRBV6-2/TRBV6-3
cdr3_aa: CAWSRGRAYEQYF; clone_size: .; cdr3_length: 13; j_call: TRBJ2-7; v_call: TRBV30
cdr3_aa: CATSGATGRETQYF; clone_size: medium-sized; cdr3_length: 14; j_call: TRBJ2-5; v_call: TRBV15
cdr3_aa: CAWMGLLAADTQYF; clone_size: .; cdr3_length: 14; j_call: TRBJ2-3; v_call: TRBV30
cdr3_aa: CASSSNGDGYTF; clone_size: .; cdr3_length: 12; j_call: TRBJ1-2; v_call: TRBV6-5